A single sample gave rise to the 12 T cell receptor beta chains below, sequenced in a study of CD8 T cells in Susac syndrome. Random-hexamer reverse transcription was applied to roughly 0.45 to 1 ug RNA. Each CDR3 protein is one row after TCRdb ran MiXCR on the immunoSEQ multiplex PCR reads. The sample carries over 300,000 distinct CDR3 sequences, approximately 90% recorded once. Sequenced sample: CD4+ T cells from PBMCs. All receptors derive from a human donor with multiple sclerosis.

V is TRBV6-2 or TRBV6-3 and J is TRBJ2-5, with D unclear. Germline values: CDR1 MNHEY, CDR2 SVGEGT. There are 12 residues in the CDR3. V was pared by 1 base and J by 5 bases, with 5 bases between. The CDR3, as DNA: TGTGCCAGCAGTTACTATTCTGAGACCCAGTACTTC. It encodes CASSYYSETQYF.

The chain is built from TRBV30 and TRBJ1-2; tentatively, D is TRBD1 (5 bases). Germline CDR1 reads GTSNPN; CDR2 reads SVGIG (reference sequence). The length of the CDR3 is 10 residues. The ends were cut back, 5 bases at V and 6 bases at J, with 7 bases in the middle. CDR3 residues: CAWEGDGYTF. CDR3 nucleotides: TGTGCCTGGGAAGGGGATGGCTACACCTTC.

The gene calls are TRBV6-5 and TRBJ2-2, with TRBD2 identical over 7 bases. The CDR3 contains 15 residues. Germline assignment: CDR1 MNHEY and CDR2 SVGAGI. The ends lost 0 bases at V and 6 bases at J; junction bases unmatched: 4. This CDR3 reads CASSYSAGVPGELFF. CDR3 DNA sequence: TGTGCCAGCAGTTACTCGGCGGGAGTACCCGGGGAGCTGTTTTTT.

The rearrangement joins TRBV3-1 to TRBJ1-4, with D possibly being TRBD1 (6 bases). CDR3 length: 15 residues. Germline assignment: CDR1 LGHDT and CDR2 YNNKEL (reference sequence). V was shortened by 0 bases and J by 7 bases, with 12 bases between the two germline ends. CDR3 sequence: CASSQDAGAVEKLFF. Written as DNA, the CDR3 is TGTGCCAGCAGCCAAGACGCAGGGGCGGTTGAAAAACTGTTTTTT.

The chain has TRBV7-8 and TRBJ1-5, with no clear D. CDR3 size: 16 residues. Trimming pared 1 base from V and 0 bases from J, leaving 10 bases between. The germline gives CDR1 SGHVS, CDR2 FQNEAQ. The CDR3 nucleotides read TGTGCCAGCAGCTTAGTACCGTGGAATAGCAATCAGCCCCAGCATTTT. It translates to CASSLVPWNSNQPQHF.

This rearrangement joins TRBV7-9 to TRBJ2-7; D is undetermined. The CDR3 covers 14 residues. V gave up 1 base and J gave up 4 bases, with 11 bases separating them. Germline V CDR1 and CDR2: SEHNR, FQNEAQ (reference sequence). The CDR3 nucleotides read TGTGCCAGCAGCTTAGAAGTCAGGCCGTACGAGCAGTACTTC. It translates to CASSLEVRPYEQYF.

V gene TRBV11-2 combines with J gene TRBJ1-1, with 8 positions matching TRBD1. CDR3 length: 15 amino acids. Trimming cost V 5 bases and J 1 base; bases outside gene matches: 6. CDR1 SGHAT and CDR2 FQNNGV come from the germline V gene. In DNA, the CDR3 is TGTGCCAGCAGCGCTCACAGGGGGGGGAACACTGAAGCTTTCTTT. Protein product: CASSAHRGGNTEAFF.

The CDR3 bases are TGTGCCAGCGAACACATGACAGGGGCCAAAAACATTCAGTACTTC. Translation gives CASEHMTGAKNIQYF. The V and J genes are TRBV6-6 and TRBJ2-4; 7 nucleotides match TRBD1. This CDR3 contains 15 residues. Germline-derived CDR1 and CDR2 are MNHNY and SVGAGI (reference sequence). After removal of 8 bases from V and 1 base from J, the junction contained 8 bases not matched to a gene.

The genes are TRBV19 and TRBJ1-1, with 8 bases identical to TRBD1. The V gene's germline CDR1 is LNHDA and CDR2 SQIVND (reference sequence). The CDR3 is 16 residues long. V was clipped by 5 bases and J by 3 bases; unmatched bases: 11. The CDR3 nucleotides read TGTGCCAGTAGTGCGGCAAGGACAGGGAGCTACACTGAAGCTTTCTTT. Protein sequence: CASSAARTGSYTEAFF. The whole variable domain, filled in from reference TRBV19 and TRBJ1-1, reads DGGITQSPKYLFRKEGQNVTLSCEQNLNHDAMYWYRQDPGQGLRLIYYSQIVNDFQKGDIAEGYSVSREKKESFPLTVTSAQKNPTAFYLCASSAARTGSYTEAFFGQGTRLTVV.

This CDR3 is CASSSTFRDLTQYF. In DNA, the CDR3 is TGTGCCAGCAGCTCCACCTTCCGGGACCTGACGCAGTATTTT. The J gene is TRBJ2-3, the V gene TRBV12-3 or TRBV12-4; the D call may be TRBD1 or TRBD2 (5 bases each). The V gene lost 6 bases and the J gene lost 9 bases, with 19 bases spanning the gap. This CDR3 is built from 14 residues.

The chain couples TRBV23-1 to TRBJ2-1; 8 bases match TRBD2. TRBV23-1 is sorted into the ORF group, with uncertain function. This CDR3 contains 18 residues. V was clipped by 6 bases and J by 9 bases; unmatched bases: 22. CDR3 nucleotide sequence: TGCGCCAGCAGGGGGTTATTCGCTAGCGGGCCAGGGAGGGGTGAGCAGTTCTTC. Translating gives CASRGLFASGPGRGEQFF.

This chain uses TRBV5-1 with TRBJ1-5; tentatively, D is TRBD1 (5 bases). The CDR3 spans 12 residues. Germline V CDR1 and CDR2: SGHRS, YFSETQ. V was cut by 4 bases and J by 5 bases, with 7 bases left in between. As DNA, the CDR3 is TGCGCCAGCAGCGAGGGGTATCAGCCCCAGCATTTT. Translating it yields CASSEGYQPQHF. Looking up the rest from reference TRBV5-1 and TRBJ1-5 gives the full variable domain: KAGVTQTPRYLIKTRGQQVTLSCSPISGHRSVSWYQQTPGQGLQFLFEYFSETQRNKGNFPGRFSGRQFSNSRSEMNVSTLELGDSALYLCASSEGYQPQHFGDGTRLSIL.